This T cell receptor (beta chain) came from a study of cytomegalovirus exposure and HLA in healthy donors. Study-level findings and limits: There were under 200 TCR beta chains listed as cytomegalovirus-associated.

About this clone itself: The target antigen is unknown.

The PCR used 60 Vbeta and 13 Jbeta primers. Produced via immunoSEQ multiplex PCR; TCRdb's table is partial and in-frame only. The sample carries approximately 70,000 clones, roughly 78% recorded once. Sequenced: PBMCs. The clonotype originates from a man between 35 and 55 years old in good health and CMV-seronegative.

The CDR3 protein is CASSPRGGTAGVSGNTIYF. CDR3 sequence (DNA): TGTGCCAGCAGTCCCCGCGGGGGGACAGCGGGAGTCTCTGGAAACACCATATATTTT. V gene TRBV2 combines with J gene TRBJ1-3, with 7 positions matching TRBD1. The germline V gene encodes CDR1 SNHLY and CDR2 FYNNEI. This CDR3 is built from 19 residues. J gave up 0 bases and V 5 bases, and 16 bases lay outside the gene matches.